The rows below give T cell receptor beta chains drawn from one sample of a study of Graves' ophthalmopathy and Graves' hyperthyroidism. One entry per CDR3 protein, called by TCRdb with MiXCR from the multiplex PCR reads. The data contain about 480,000 distinct CDR3 sequences, around 14% of them singletons. The sequenced sample consisted of blood. The receptors shown here come from a woman in her thirties with Graves' ophthalmopathy. The CDR3 runs from the conserved cysteine through the conserved F or W. Each record gives: clone size, D gene, J gene, V gene, CDR3 DNA, CDR3 protein. The D gene is left open where the match is weak. Clone sizes are given selectively: once, few, many, or a class where the clone is expanded.

abundance: many
d_gene: TRBD1
j_gene: TRBJ2-2
v_gene: TRBV6-5
CDR3nt: TGTGCCAGCAGTTACATCGGACAGGGAGTCACCGGGGAGCTGTTTTTT
CDR3aa: CASSYIGQGVTGELFF

abundance: many
d_gene: -
j_gene: TRBJ1-5
v_gene: TRBV20-1
CDR3nt: TGCAGTGCCGGGGGCGGGAATCAGCCCCAGCATTTT
CDR3aa: CSAGGGNQPQHF

abundance: many
d_gene: -
j_gene: TRBJ1-1
v_gene: TRBV6-1
CDR3nt: TGTGCCAGCAGATGTACGACAGTGAACACTGAAGCTTTCTTT
CDR3aa: CASRCTTVNTEAFF

abundance: many
d_gene: -
j_gene: TRBJ1-5
v_gene: TRBV19
CDR3nt: TGTGCCAGTAGCCCAGGACAGACTAATCAGCCCCAGCATTTT
CDR3aa: CASSPGQTNQPQHF

abundance: many
d_gene: -
j_gene: TRBJ2-2
v_gene: TRBV4-2
CDR3nt: TGTGCCAGCAGCCACTCAAATGTCGGGGAGCTGTTTTTT
CDR3aa: CASSHSNVGELFF

abundance: many
d_gene: -
j_gene: TRBJ2-7
v_gene: TRBV20-1
CDR3nt: TGCAGTGTAGGGTCCCTCGGACGGTCCTACGAGCAGTACTTC
CDR3aa: CSVGSLGRSYEQYF

abundance: many
d_gene: -
j_gene: TRBJ1-1
v_gene: TRBV12-3/TRBV12-4
CDR3nt: TGTGCCAGCAGTTTAAGTATGGCGGTGAACACTGAAGCTTTCTTT
CDR3aa: CASSLSMAVNTEAFF

abundance: -
d_gene: -
j_gene: TRBJ1-1
v_gene: TRBV13
CDR3nt: TGTGCCAGCAGCGGCCGGAAGGAGGGGAACACTGAAGCTTTCTTT
CDR3aa: CASSGRKEGNTEAFF

abundance: many
d_gene: -
j_gene: TRBJ2-5
v_gene: TRBV28
CDR3nt: TGTGCCAGCGGGGAGAGCCAAGAGACCCAGTACTTC
CDR3aa: CASGESQETQYF

abundance: many
d_gene: TRBD1
j_gene: TRBJ1-5
v_gene: TRBV6-5
CDR3nt: TGTGCCAGCCGGGACAGGGGTAGGGGCAATCAGCCCCAGCATTTT
CDR3aa: CASRDRGRGNQPQHF

abundance: many
d_gene: -
j_gene: TRBJ2-4
v_gene: TRBV10-3
CDR3nt: TGTGCCATCAAGAGCGGGGGACAGAGCATTCAGTACTTC
CDR3aa: CAIKSGGQSIQYF

abundance: -
d_gene: TRBD2
j_gene: TRBJ2-5
v_gene: TRBV10-3
CDR3nt: TGTGCCATGAAGGGAATGAGGACAGCGGGAGTTCTCGAGACCCAGTACTTC
CDR3aa: CAMKGMRTAGVLETQYF

abundance: many
d_gene: TRBD1
j_gene: TRBJ2-5
v_gene: TRBV2
CDR3nt: TGTGCCAGCGGAAAGGGACAGGGGAACCAAGAGACCCAGTACTTC
CDR3aa: CASGKGQGNQETQYF

abundance: many
d_gene: -
j_gene: TRBJ1-2
v_gene: TRBV29-1
CDR3nt: TGCAGCGTTGAGGGAGGCAGGCCCCCTAACTATGGCTACACCTTC
CDR3aa: CSVEGGRPPNYGYTF

abundance: many
d_gene: -
j_gene: TRBJ2-7
v_gene: TRBV12-3/TRBV12-4
CDR3nt: TGTGCCAGCAGCCCCAGACAGAAACTGTACGAGCAGTACTTC
CDR3aa: CASSPRQKLYEQYF

abundance: many
d_gene: -
j_gene: TRBJ1-1
v_gene: TRBV11-2
CDR3nt: TGTGCCAGCAGCCCCCCGGTAGACAGCGTAGCTTTCTTT
CDR3aa: CASSPPVDSVAFF

abundance: many
d_gene: TRBD1
j_gene: TRBJ1-1
v_gene: TRBV5-1
CDR3nt: TGCGCCAGCAGCCCGATAGGGACAGGAGGAAACACTGAAGCTTTCTTT
CDR3aa: CASSPIGTGGNTEAFF

abundance: many
d_gene: -
j_gene: TRBJ1-5
v_gene: TRBV18
CDR3nt: TGTGCCACCCGGGCCGGGGAGAGCAATCAGCCCCAGCATTTT
CDR3aa: CATRAGESNQPQHF

abundance: -
d_gene: -
j_gene: TRBJ2-7
v_gene: TRBV28
CDR3nt: TGTGCCAGCAGTTTGGACGGAGGGAACGAGCAGTACTTC
CDR3aa: CASSLDGGNEQYF

abundance: many
d_gene: TRBD2
j_gene: TRBJ2-7
v_gene: TRBV28
CDR3nt: TGTGCCAGCAGTTTTGGTAGCGGGGGTTCCGTCCTTATAACCTACGAGCAGTACTTC
CDR3aa: CASSFGSGGSVLITYEQYF

abundance: -
d_gene: TRBD1
j_gene: TRBJ1-1
v_gene: TRBV12-3/TRBV12-4
CDR3nt: TGTGCCAGCAGTTTAGTGCCGAACAGGGGAACCACTGAAGCTTTCTTT
CDR3aa: CASSLVPNRGTTEAFF

abundance: -
d_gene: -
j_gene: TRBJ1-6
v_gene: TRBV6-1
CDR3nt: TGTGCCAGCCAGGGACGGAATTCACCCCTCCACTTT
CDR3aa: CASQGRNSPLHF

abundance: many
d_gene: -
j_gene: TRBJ2-2
v_gene: TRBV6-4
CDR3nt: TGTGCCAGCAGCGTCGATACAGGGAGGGAGCTGTTTTTT
CDR3aa: CASSVDTGRELFF

abundance: many
d_gene: -
j_gene: TRBJ1-1
v_gene: TRBV10-3
CDR3nt: TGTGCCATCAGTGAGTCGACACTGTCCAACACTGAAGCTTTCTTT
CDR3aa: CAISESTLSNTEAFF

abundance: -
d_gene: -
j_gene: TRBJ2-5
v_gene: TRBV13
CDR3nt: TGTGCCAGCAGCTTAAGGTCTCAAGAGACCCAGTACTTC
CDR3aa: CASSLRSQETQYF

abundance: -
d_gene: -
j_gene: TRBJ2-7
v_gene: TRBV27
CDR3nt: TGTGCCAGCAGCCCATACAGGGTTCGGTACGAGCAGTACTTC
CDR3aa: CASSPYRVRYEQYF

abundance: many
d_gene: -
j_gene: TRBJ2-5
v_gene: TRBV4-1
CDR3nt: TGCGCCAGCAGCCAAGTCCGGGACCGGGGTACCCAGTACTTC
CDR3aa: CASSQVRDRGTQYF

abundance: few
d_gene: -
j_gene: TRBJ1-6
v_gene: TRBV2
CDR3nt: TGTGCCAGCAAATCGAAGACGGGACCTAATTCACCCCTCCACTTT
CDR3aa: CASKSKTGPNSPLHF

abundance: many
d_gene: -
j_gene: TRBJ2-7
v_gene: TRBV28
CDR3nt: TGTGCCAGCAGTAACCCTCAGGCCTACGAGCAGTACTTC
CDR3aa: CASSNPQAYEQYF

abundance: many
d_gene: -
j_gene: TRBJ1-1
v_gene: TRBV6-1
CDR3nt: TGTGCCAGCAGTGAACTAGGCAGGGGCCCTGAAGCTTTCTTT
CDR3aa: CASSELGRGPEAFF

abundance: many
d_gene: TRBD1
j_gene: TRBJ2-4
v_gene: TRBV28
CDR3nt: TGTGCCAGCAGCTCACCTGGGACAGGGAAAAACATTCAGTACTTC
CDR3aa: CASSSPGTGKNIQYF